One sample yielded the 28 T cell receptor beta chains listed below, sequenced in a study of shared clonotypes between healthy human individuals. Sequenced by immunoSEQ multiplex PCR; TCRdb stores in-frame clones only, minus some. The sample lists around 2.5 million clones; 93% were seen once. The sequenced sample consisted of naive CD4+ T cells from PBMCs. The subset is: CD45RA+ positively selected. The receptors come from a man aged 18 to 30 in good health. Some clones in this sample may be carry-over from other donors' samples.

The rearrangement uses TRBV7-8 and TRBJ2-7; D gene uncertain. Germline CDR1 reads SGHVS; CDR2 reads FQNEAQ. The CDR3 extends over 18 amino acids. The V end lost 1 base, the J end lost 3 bases, and 22 bases lay between the germline ends. CDR3 region: CASSLVSFGPQDDYEQYF. CDR3 coding DNA: TGTGCCAGCAGCTTAGTATCTTTCGGACCCCAAGATGACTACGAGCAGTACTTC.

This rearrangement joins TRBV6-1 to TRBJ2-7, with D possibly TRBD2 on 7 matching bases. The ends were cut back, 1 base at V and 2 bases at J, with 12 bases in the middle. The germline gives CDR1 MNHNS, CDR2 SASEGT. The CDR3 extends over 15 amino acids. CDR3 amino acids: CASSEGGRGTYEQYF. In DNA form, the CDR3 reads TGTGCCAGCAGTGAAGGGGGGAGGGGGACCTACGAGCAGTACTTC.

The rearrangement joins TRBV6-5 to TRBJ1-5; D possibly corresponds to TRBD1 (5 bases). There are 15 residues in the CDR3. CDR1 and CDR2 (germline): MNHEY, SVGAGI. V dropped 0 bases and J dropped 5 bases, with 11 bases sitting between them. The CDR3 DNA is TGTGCCAGCAGTTACTCGGCTCAGGGTCATCAGCCCCAGCATTTT. It yields the protein CASSYSAQGHQPQHF.

As concerns this clone: Distinct nucleotide sequences in the sample also encode this CDR3. The chain links TRBV2 to TRBJ2-7; no clear D. Germline V CDR1 and CDR2: SNHLY, FYNNEI. The CDR3 covers 11 residues. Trimming removed 4 bases at V and 4 bases at J, with 5 bases between. Here the CDR3 DNA reads TGTGCCAGCAGTGCTGGTTACGAGCAGTACTTC. As protein: CASSAGYEQYF.

This clone was seen a few times. The V gene is TRBV18, the J gene TRBJ1-1, with D possibly matching TRBD1 (5 bases). Trimming pared 2 bases from V and 8 bases from J, leaving 15 bases between. The germline CDR1 and CDR2 sequences are KGHSH and LQKENI. This CDR3 region has 14 residues. Written as DNA, the CDR3 is TGTGCCAGCTCACCATTTCAAGACAGTAACGAAGCTTTCTTT. Its protein is CASSPFQDSNEAFF.

J is TRBJ2-1 and V is TRBV11-2; D is possibly TRBD1 or TRBD2 (5 bases each). V was pared by 4 bases and J by 3 bases, with 10 bases between. The CDR3 runs 14 residues. Germline CDR1 reads SGHAT; CDR2 reads FQNNGV. DNA for the CDR3: TGTGCCAGCAGCTACCGGGGCCTCTACAATGAGCAGTTCTTC. Protein: CASSYRGLYNEQFF.

V usage is TRBV5-1 and J usage is TRBJ2-7; D not certain. With 4 bases removed from V and 0 bases from J, the gap between germline ends came to 11 bases. This CDR3 comprises 14 residues. The germline V gene encodes CDR1 SGHRS and CDR2 YFSETQ. The CDR3 nucleotides read TGCGCCAGCAGCAACCCTTCCAGCTCCTACGAGCAGTACTTC. Translating it yields CASSNPSSSYEQYF.

This sequence joins TRBV6-1 and TRBJ1-6; no firm D call. Germline V gives CDR1 MNHNS, CDR2 SASEGT. The CDR3 sequence is 12 residues long. V was pared by 3 bases and J by 11 bases, with 8 bases between. The CDR3 sequence is CASSDGRPPLHF. The CDR3 DNA sequence: TGTGCCAGCAGTGATGGGAGGCCACCCCTCCACTTT.

The chain carries TRBV4-2 and TRBJ2-3; D is perhaps TRBD1 (5 bases). The germline gives CDR1 LGHNA, CDR2 YNFKEQ. V was clipped by 4 bases and J by 1 base, with 12 bases between them. This CDR3 spans 15 amino acids. CDR3 in amino acids: CASSPYTRGTDTQYF. CDR3 nucleotides: TGTGCCAGCAGCCCTTATACCAGGGGCACAGATACGCAGTATTTT.

This clone was counted a single time. CDR3 region: CASSPWGGPLPFF. CDR3 bases: TGTGCCAGCAGCCCATGGGGGGGTCCGCTCCCGTTCTTC. The chain carries TRBV11-3 and TRBJ2-1; 7 bases are a match to TRBD2. This CDR3 region has 13 residues. V gave up 5 bases and J gave up 15 bases; unmatched junction bases: 13. Germline values: CDR1 SGHNT, CDR2 YENEEA.

This clone has more than one count but fewer than ten. This specimen includes other DNA sequences encoding the same CDR3. The chain couples TRBV7-9 to TRBJ1-1; D not resolved. The CDR3 is 14 amino acids. Germline CDR1 reads SEHNR; CDR2 reads FQNEAQ (reference sequence). V was cut by 2 bases and J by 0 bases, with 7 bases left in between. In nucleotides, the CDR3 is TGTGCCAGCAGCTTAAGGCCCATGAACACTGAAGCTTTCTTT. Translated, it gives CASSLRPMNTEAFF. Based on the CDR3 plus reference TRBV7-9 and TRBJ1-1, the full variable domain is DTGVSQNPRHKITKRGQNVTFRCDPISEHNRLYWYRQTLGQGPEFLTYFQNEAQLEKSRLLSDRFSAERPKGSFSTLEIQRTEQGDSAMYLCASSLRPMNTEAFFGQGTRLTVV.

V is TRBV28 and J is TRBJ2-6; D is ambiguous. Germline CDR1 and CDR2: MDHEN and SYDVKM. The ends were cut back, 3 bases at V and 2 bases at J, with 8 bases in the middle. This CDR3 spans 15 amino acids. DNA for the CDR3: TGTGCCAGCAGTTTCGGAACAGCTGGGGCCAACGTCCTGACTTTC. This translates into CASSFGTAGANVLTF.

For the CDR3, the DNA is TGTGCCAGCAGCCCCCCCGGGGACACCCTCTATGGCTACACCTTC. It specifies CASSPPGDTLYGYTF. The V and J genes are TRBV11-2 and TRBJ1-2; D is perhaps TRBD1 (6 bases). V shed 5 bases and J shed 4 bases, with 17 bases lying between them. Germline loops: CDR1 SGHAT, CDR2 FQNNGV. The CDR3 spans 15 residues.

This chain connects TRBV18 to TRBJ1-3, with D perhaps matching TRBD1 (6 bases). V was clipped by 5 bases and J by 1 base, with 12 bases between them. CDR1 is KGHSH, CDR2 LQKENI, per germline. The CDR3 is 15 residues long. The CDR3 nucleotides read TGTGCCAGCTCAAGTTCCGGGACATCTGGAAACACCATATATTTT. This codes for CASSSSGTSGNTIYF.

The chain carries TRBV4-2 and TRBJ2-1, with 9 bases matching TRBD2. CDR3 length equals 15 residues. The V and J ends lost 4 bases and 8 bases, in that order; junction bases with no gene match: 9. CDR1 LGHNA and CDR2 YNFKEQ come from the germline V gene. Here the CDR3 reads CASSRHTGTSYEQFF. The CDR3 DNA reads TGTGCCAGCAGCCGTCACACCGGGACTAGCTATGAGCAGTTCTTC.

The V and J genes are TRBV7-2 and TRBJ1-3; the D gene is possibly TRBD1 (5 bases). V gave up 1 base and J gave up 0 bases, with 10 bases separating them. Germline V gene sequence: CDR1 SGHTA, CDR2 FQGNSA. The CDR3 loop spans 16 amino acids. This CDR3 reads CASSLVGQSSGNTIYF. The CDR3 DNA reads as TGTGCCAGCAGCTTAGTAGGACAAAGCTCTGGAAACACCATATATTTT.

V and J are TRBV28 and TRBJ2-3; TRBD2 matches at 12 bases. V trimming: 5 bases; J trimming: 5 bases; junction bases outside the gene matches: 11. The V gene's germline CDR1 is MDHEN and CDR2 SYDVKM. This CDR3 is built from 17 residues. CDR3 sequence (DNA): TGTGCCAGCAGTGTGCTAGCGGGAGGGCCCGAGGGAGATACGCAGTATTTT. The encoded protein is CASSVLAGGPEGDTQYF.

The chain couples TRBV6-5 to TRBJ2-5, with D perhaps matching TRBD2 (7 bases). Germline assignment: CDR1 MNHEY and CDR2 SVGAGI. V was clipped by 6 bases and J by 2 bases, with 13 bases between them. The CDR3 length is 14 residues. The CDR3 region has the DNA TGTGCCAGCAGGGAGAGGGGGGGTCAAGAGACCCAGTACTTC. Translation gives CASRERGGQETQYF.

This clone was detected once. The chain combines TRBV7-9 with TRBJ1-1, with TRBD1 matching over 7 bases. Germline CDR1 and CDR2: SEHNR and FQNEAQ (reference sequence). The ends lost 5 bases at V and 2 bases at J; junction bases unmatched: 8. This CDR3 is 15 amino acids long. This chain's CDR3 is CASSLRQGQNTEAFF. CDR3 in DNA: TGTGCCAGCAGCCTTCGACAGGGACAAAACACTGAAGCTTTCTTT.

J is TRBJ1-5 and V is TRBV28; TRBD1 might be the D (6 bases). Germline V lookup: CDR1 MDHEN, CDR2 SYDVKM. V lost 6 bases and J lost 5, with 14 bases in between. CDR3 length: 14 residues. CDR3 coding DNA: TGTGCCAGCAGGATGGGGGGGGCTGATCAGCCCCAGCATTTT. Translating gives CASRMGGADQPQHF.

This clone appeared a single time. The germline gene is not matched at one end of the junction; a read error may be the cause. The rearrangement joins TRBV5-4 to TRBJ2-5; tentative D call: TRBD2 (5 bases). This CDR3 spans 17 amino acids. Germline CDR1 reads SGHNT; CDR2 reads YYREEE (reference sequence). As DNA, the CDR3 is TGTGCCAGCAAGGCTCGGGCGGGTGGACTCCCCCAAGAGGCCCAGTACTTC. Its translation is CASKARAGGLPQEAQYF.

V usage is TRBV29-1 and J usage is TRBJ1-2; 10 positions match TRBD1. The CDR3 extends over 14 amino acids. The V gene end was trimmed by 5 bases and the J gene end by 3 bases; junction bases not matched to a gene: 6. The germline CDR1 and CDR2 sequences are SQVTM and ANQGSEA. The CDR3, as DNA: TGCAGCGTTACTTCCGGGACAGGGGACTATGGCTACACCTTC. This encodes CSVTSGTGDYGYTF.

This clone came up once. The rearrangement uses TRBV5-1 and TRBJ1-5; D possibly corresponds to TRBD1 (6 bases). V lost 0 bases, J lost 5 bases, and 12 bases lay in between. This CDR3 has 15 amino acids. CDR1 is SGHRS and CDR2 is YFSETQ in the germline V gene. The CDR3 DNA sequence: TGCGCCAGCAGCTTGGGGACAGAGGTCCATCAGCCCCAGCATTTT. This translates into CASSLGTEVHQPQHF.

The chain links TRBV27 to TRBJ1-1, with no clear D. The V gene's germline CDR1 is MNHEY and CDR2 SMNVEV (reference sequence). The CDR3 loop spans 14 amino acids. Deletions cut 1 base from V and 1 base from J, with 7 bases between. The CDR3 nucleotides are TGTGCCAGCAGTTTATTTTTAGGGAACACTGAAGCTTTCTTT. This encodes CASSLFLGNTEAFF.

The chain carries TRBV7-8 and TRBJ2-5; weak D call: TRBD2 (6 bases). Germline V gene lookup returns CDR1 SGHVS and CDR2 FQNEAQ. CDR3 length equals 16 residues. Deletions cut 5 bases from V and 0 bases from J, with 16 bases between. The DNA for the CDR3 is TGTGCCAGCAGCCGCCGTGGGCGGGGATACCAAGAGACCCAGTACTTC. Residues: CASSRRGRGYQETQYF.

The chain uses TRBV5-1 and TRBJ2-1; tentatively, D is TRBD1 or TRBD2 (6 bases each). This CDR3 comprises 13 residues. Deletions cut 4 bases from V and 7 bases from J, with 12 bases between. Germline-derived CDR1 and CDR2 are SGHRS and YFSETQ. The CDR3: CASSPPGANEQFF. As DNA, the CDR3 is TGCGCCAGCAGCCCCCCGGGGGCGAATGAGCAGTTCTTC.

V usage is TRBV5-1 and J usage is TRBJ1-2; tentative D call: TRBD1 (5 bases). The CDR3 runs 15 residues. V lost 4 bases, J lost 2 bases, and 15 bases lay in between. Germline V gives CDR1 SGHRS, CDR2 YFSETQ. The CDR3 loop reads CASSLRQTLNYGYTF. CDR3 nucleotide sequence: TGCGCCAGCAGCCTGAGACAGACCTTAAACTATGGCTACACCTTC.

The chain combines TRBV7-2 with TRBJ2-7; TRBD2 matches at 13 bases. CDR1 is SGHTA and CDR2 is FQGNSA in the germline V gene. With V trimmed by 2 bases and J by 5 bases, 12 bases remained unmatched. This CDR3 has 18 residues. This CDR3 is CASSLSLGLAGEGNEQYF. Written as DNA, the CDR3 is TGTGCCAGCAGCTTATCCCTAGGACTAGCGGGAGAGGGGAACGAGCAGTACTTC.